This record concerns one T cell receptor (beta chain) sequence. This clone was seen more than once but under ten times. This clone's antigen is unknown. Base qualities are not provided; no much larger clone lies one nucleotide away. The record originates from a study of OX40 agonist ivuxolimab in advanced cancers. As for the study more broadly: Ivuxolimab, which targeted the costimulatory receptor OX40 (CD134), was an agonistic, fully human IgG2 monoclonal antibody. Intravenous ivuxolimab was administered to patients every 2 weeks at six dose levels: 0.01, 0.1, 0.3, 1.5, 3 and 10 mg/kg. Among the 52 dose-escalation patients, around 20 had hepatocellular carcinoma, roughly 15 melanoma, 9 renal cell carcinoma and 9 head and neck cancer. Three dose-escalation patients achieved partial responses, one with hepatocellular carcinoma and two with cutaneous melanoma. The paper covers the monotherapy dose-escalation part of the phase I ivuxolimab trial, which included N = 52 patients. The point of sequencing TCRbeta in the periphery was to test whether ivuxolimab changed TCR sequence diversity and drove clonal T-cell expansion. In the dose-escalation cohort, 82.7% of patients were male, and the mean age was approximately 60 years, with a range of roughly 20 to 79. Patients were allowed to have had prior anti-PD-1, anti-PD-L1 or anti-CTLA-4 therapy, and around two fifths of the dose-escalation patients had been treated with checkpoint inhibitors.

Looking up the germline V gene (reference sequence) yields CDR1 LNHDA and CDR2 SQIVND. V is cut back by 3 bases and J by 9 bases, with 23 bases in the junction unmatched. The CDR3 contains 19 residues, cysteine and phenylalanine counted. Here the CDR3 DNA is all that survives: 57 bases in frame from base 1. What the research found in general, with its limitations: Partial responders in the 0.1-3.0 mg/kg groups had among the lowest normalized peripheral clonal expansion, especially among CD8+ T cells. Low levels of normalized T-cell clonal expansion were also seen in some patients who did not respond. Clonal expansion of both CD4+ and CD8+ blood T cells was observed from baseline to week 6 at doses 0.1 to 3.0 mg/kg. After ivuxolimab, expanded clones were on average more numerous among CD8+ T cells than among CD4+ T cells. Which antigens the clonally expanded peripheral T cells were specific for was not determined.

To sequence the TCRbeta CDR3 region, genomic DNA was isolated from the sorted cells. The immunoSEQ Assay was used for sequencing of TCRbeta CDR3 regions. TCRdb mirrors the immuneACCESS table, restricted to in-frame sequences. Some clones are absent from its copies; in checked studies, under half trace to an unresolved V gene, and the reason for the others is unknown. The sample contains fewer than 25,000 clones, approximately 81% of them found a single time. The top ten constitute 35% to 40% of the sample. Patients with autoimmune disease history or receiving systemic immunosuppression were excluded from the trial. Peripheral blood for TCR sequencing was drawn from every dose cohort at baseline, at cycle 4 day 1 and at cycle 7 day 1. The samples were taken from a phase I, first-in-human, multicenter, open-label dose-escalation trial of ivuxolimab. Adults with locally advanced or metastatic head and neck squamous cell, hepatocellular, melanoma or renal cell carcinoma were enrolled in the trial. Before TCR sequencing, CD4+ T cells and CD8+ T cells from peripheral blood were sorted into separate populations.

The sequence joins TRBV19 to TRBJ2-1, with 7 junctional bases fitting TRBD2. The receptor was derived from an adult with an advanced solid tumor such as melanoma, head and neck, liver or kidney cancer. Sequencing used CD4+ or CD8+ T cells sorted from blood, obtained in a trial of the OX40 agonist ivuxolimab. The base sequence is TGTGCCAGTAGTATCCTATCAGGCGTCCGCGTGGGGGGGATCGGTGAGCAGTTCTTC. This gives the protein CASSILSGVRVGGIGEQFF. When the CDR3 is completed using the reference TRBV19 and TRBJ2-1 genes on either side, the full variable domain is DGGITQSPKYLFRKEGQNVTLSCEQNLNHDAMYWYRQDPGQGLRLIYYSQIVNDFQKGDIAEGYSVSREKKESFPLTVTSAQKNPTAFYLCASSILSGVRVGGIGEQFFGPGTRLTVL.